This T cell receptor beta chain was retrieved from a study of blood T cell repertoires in COVID-19. Study-wide background: Sites across the United States, Italy and Spain contributed samples from acute and convalescent COVID-19. PBMCs, B-cell-depleted T cells, or T cells provided the cDNA or gDNA that made up the material.

Per the original data handling: How many nucleated cells were present was estimated from reference gene primer amplification. Produced via immunoSEQ multiplex PCR; TCRdb's table is partial and in-frame only. The V and J calls and clone size are taken from that table; D and trimming were inferred from the DNA. This sample carries about 110,000 clones, just over 75% of them seen once, and the ten largest clones take 3% to 4%. V lost 5 bases and J lost 5, with 16 bases in between. From germline, CDR1 is SGHTA and CDR2 FQGTGA. The CDR3 totals 15 residues. This sequence was found in a woman older than 75 with acute or convalescent COVID-19. Source material: peripheral blood. V gene TRBV7-3 combines with J gene TRBJ2-1; D is possibly TRBD2 (6 bases). CDR3 loop: CASSTIRGANNEQFF. In nucleotides, the CDR3 is TGTGCCAGCAGCACCATACGCGGGGCCAACAATGAGCAGTTCTTC.